The clone carrying this TCR beta chain was detected only once. This record comes from a study of blood T cell repertoires in COVID-19. Across the study: PBMCs, B-cell-depleted T cells, or T cells were the source of the cDNA or gDNA that made up the material.

The V end was cut by 6 bases, the J end by 5 bases, with 16 bases between. The CDR3 contains 14 residues. The germline V gene has CDR1 MNHEY and CDR2 SVGAGI. In the original analysis: Amplification of reference gene primers was used by the study to estimate nucleated cell counts. The data were produced by immunoSEQ multiplex PCR, yet TCRdb's version contains in-frame clones alone and is incomplete. V and J calls plus clone size are reproduced from that table; the DNA served to infer D and trimming. The sample has 200,000 to 250,000 clones; about 83% are singletons. The rearrangement joins TRBV6-5 to TRBJ2-5; a weak D match, TRBD1 (6 bases). This TCR was sampled from a human donor in a cohort sampled during active COVID-19. The sequenced sample was peripheral blood. CDR3 sequence: CASSRQVSGETQYF. CDR3 nucleotides: TGTGCCAGCAGCCGACAGGTTTCTGGGGAGACCCAGTACTTC.